This TCR beta chain was retrieved from a study of shared clonotypes between healthy human individuals. With respect to this clone: Its antigen is currently unknown. Other DNA variants within this sample encode the same CDR3.

Whole-study results and caveats: Memory subsets had estimated richness that was generally smaller than that of naive subsets. It was observed that 5% to 6% of naive CD4 clonotypes were shared across several donors. Sequencing depth was a factor that was expected to affect clonotype sharing among donors.

Only in-frame clones appear in the TCRdb table, and some are missing; sequencing was by immunoSEQ multiplex PCR. The sample has millions of clones; 90% to 95% are singletons. A CD45RA+ naive subset and a CD45RA-negative memory subset were split from CD4+ cells. The germline V gene encodes CDR1 KGHSH and CDR2 LQKENI. V was cut by 5 bases and J by 0 bases, with 8 bases left in between. CDR3 length: 14 amino acids. Sequencing was carried out using naive CD4+ T cells sorted from blood. Regarding subset: CD45RA+ positively selected. The chain has TRBV18 and TRBJ1-5, with no clear D. The source is a man aged 18 to 29 in good health. The CDR3: CASSTGNSNQPQHF. DNA of the CDR3: TGTGCCAGCTCAACCGGGAATAGCAATCAGCCCCAGCATTTT.